This paragraph covers one T cell receptor (beta chain) sequence. Antigen: not known. Then a second PCR, running roughly 7 to 11 cycles, was carried out with a sample-barcoded 5' primer and a J-beta primer mix. The template-switch adaptor was a 5' adaptor with 12 random nucleotides. It tagged each cDNA molecule. TCRdb re-called the 5' RACE reads with MiXCR, one entry per CDR3 protein. Of 1.8 million or so distinct CDR3 sequences listed, roughly 43% are singletons. CDR1 is SGDLS and CDR2 is YYNGEE in the germline V gene. V lost 3 bases and J lost 6, with 13 bases in between. This CDR3 has 14 residues. The data were obtained in a study of blood T cells in healthy people across ages. Study-wide results and caveats: Comparison with aged donors showed that long-lived donors had more naive CD4+ cells and higher diversity. Leaving the PBMCs unsorted stopped any conclusive comparison of naive versus antigen-experienced cells. Investigators viewed diversity estimates from one million T cells as underestimates, the study reported.

The sequence was obtained from a human donor in good health. V usage is TRBV9 and J usage is TRBJ2-1; D gene unclear. Sequencing input: blood. The CDR3 sequence is CASSAEGRPNEQFF. CDR3 DNA: TGTGCCAGCAGCGCAGAAGGGCGCCCCAATGAGCAGTTCTTC.